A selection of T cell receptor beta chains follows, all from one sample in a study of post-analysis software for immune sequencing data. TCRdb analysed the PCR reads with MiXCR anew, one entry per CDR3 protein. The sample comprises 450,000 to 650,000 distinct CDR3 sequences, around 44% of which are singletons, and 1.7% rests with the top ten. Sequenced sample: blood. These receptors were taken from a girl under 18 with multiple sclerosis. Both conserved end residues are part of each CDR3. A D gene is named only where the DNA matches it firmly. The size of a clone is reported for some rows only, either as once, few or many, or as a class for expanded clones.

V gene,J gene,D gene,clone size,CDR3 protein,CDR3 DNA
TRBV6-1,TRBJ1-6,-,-,CASSFDSNNSPLHF,TGTGCCAGCAGCTTTGACAGCAATAATTCACCCCTCCACTTT
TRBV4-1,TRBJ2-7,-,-,CASQGMAKKIQYF,TGCGCCAGCCAGGGGATGGCCAAAAAGATTCAGTACTTC
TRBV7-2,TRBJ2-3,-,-,CASSPTGGVADTQYF,TGTGCCAGCAGCCCGACTGGCGGGGTGGCAGATACGCAGTATTTT
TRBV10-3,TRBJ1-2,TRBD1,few,CAISRPPGQLNYGYTF,TGTGCCATCAGCCGACCCCCGGGACAGTTAAACTATGGCTACACCTTC
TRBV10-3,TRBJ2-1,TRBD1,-,CAIRGQGGNYEQFF,TGTGCCATCAGGGGACAGGGGGGGAACTACGAGCAGTTCTTC
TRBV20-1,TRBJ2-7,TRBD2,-,CSARKAGNHEQYF,TGCAGTGCTAGAAAAGCGGGGAACCACGAGCAGTACTTC
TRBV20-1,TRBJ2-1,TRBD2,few,CSARDLYVTRGGEQFF,TGCAGTGCTAGAGATCTCTACGTCACCCGGGGGGGTGAGCAGTTCTTC
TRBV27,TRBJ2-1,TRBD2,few,CASSWRRGGGYNEQFF,TGTGCCAGCAGCTGGAGGCGGGGGGGTGGCTACAATGAGCAGTTCTTC
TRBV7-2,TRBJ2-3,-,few,CASSFYSGRTDTQYF,TGTGCCAGCAGCTTTTATTCAGGGCGCACAGATACGCAGTATTTT
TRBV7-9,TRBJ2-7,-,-,CASSLVVLKGTTYEQYF,TGTGCCAGCAGCTTAGTCGTCCTAAAGGGGACAACCTACGAGCAGTACTTC
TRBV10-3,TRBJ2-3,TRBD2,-,CAIKAWLAGTDTQYF,TGTGCCATCAAGGCCTGGCTAGCGGGCACAGATACGCAGTATTTT
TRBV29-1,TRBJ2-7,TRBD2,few,CSASGLAGGGYEQYF,TGCAGCGCCTCGGGACTAGCGGGAGGAGGATACGAGCAGTACTTC
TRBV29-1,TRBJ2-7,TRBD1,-,CSRGDRSYEQYF,TGCAGCAGAGGGGACAGGTCCTACGAGCAGTACTTC
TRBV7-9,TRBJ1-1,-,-,CASSVPLGTNTEAFF,TGTGCCAGCAGCGTCCCTTTGGGGACGAACACTGAAGCTTTCTTT
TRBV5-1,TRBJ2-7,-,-,CASSLNEGYEQYF,TGCGCCAGCAGCTTGAATGAGGGCTACGAGCAGTACTTC
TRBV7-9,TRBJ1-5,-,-,CASSLHEDQPQHF,TGTGCCAGCAGCCTCCACGAGGATCAGCCCCAGCATTTT
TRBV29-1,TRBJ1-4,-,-,CSVEGGGINEKRFF,TGCAGCGTTGAAGGTGGGGGCATTAATGAAAAACGGTTTTTT
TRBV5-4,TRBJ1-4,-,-,CASSQERNEKRFF,TGTGCCAGCAGCCAGGAAAGAAATGAAAAACGGTTTTTT
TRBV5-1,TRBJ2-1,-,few,CASSLVGLISYNEQFF,TGCGCCAGCAGCTTGGTTGGTCTAATCTCCTACAATGAGCAGTTCTTC
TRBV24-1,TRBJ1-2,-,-,CATSDADNQLGGYTF,TGTGCCACCAGTGATGCCGACAACCAGCTGGGTGGCTACACCTTC
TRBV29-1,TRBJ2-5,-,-,CSVEDLRTVQETQYF,TGCAGCGTTGAAGATCTTCGGACAGTACAAGAGACCCAGTACTTC
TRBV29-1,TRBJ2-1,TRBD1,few,CSVTGPSYNEQFF,TGCAGCGTGACAGGGCCCTCTTACAATGAGCAGTTCTTC
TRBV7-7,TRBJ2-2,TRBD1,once,CASGTGGTGELFF,TGTGCCAGCGGGACAGGGGGCACCGGGGAGCTGTTTTTT
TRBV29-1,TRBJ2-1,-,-,CSVETNNEQFF,TGCAGCGTTGAAACTAACAATGAGCAGTTCTTC
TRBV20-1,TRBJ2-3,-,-,CSARDVRDLLSPTDTQYF,TGCAGTGCTAGAGATGTTAGGGACCTCCTTTCCCCCACAGATACGCAGTATTTT
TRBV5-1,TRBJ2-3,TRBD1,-,CASSEQGAVDTQYF,TGCGCCAGCAGCGAGCAGGGGGCGGTAGATACGCAGTATTTT
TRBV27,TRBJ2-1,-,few,CASSLASRTTYNEQFF,TGTGCCAGCAGTTTGGCTAGCCGGACCACCTACAATGAGCAGTTCTTC
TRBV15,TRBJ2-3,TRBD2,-,CATSRSLTSASTDTQYF,TGTGCCACCAGCAGATCCCTAACTAGCGCCAGCACAGATACGCAGTATTTT
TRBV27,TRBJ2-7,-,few,CATADGYEQYF,TGTGCCACCGCGGACGGCTACGAGCAGTACTTC
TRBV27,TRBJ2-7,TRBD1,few,CASSPPMWGQGISEQYF,TGTGCCAGCAGCCCGCCTATGTGGGGACAGGGGATTAGCGAGCAGTACTTC
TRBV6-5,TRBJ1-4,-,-,CASSYSRGGEKLFF,TGTGCCAGCAGTTACAGCAGGGGAGGTGAAAAACTGTTTTTT
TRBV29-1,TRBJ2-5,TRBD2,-,CSVRLAGLQETQYF,TGCAGCGTGCGACTAGCGGGCCTCCAAGAGACCCAGTACTTC
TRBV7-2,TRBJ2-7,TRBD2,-,CASSLLAGDSYEQYF,TGTGCCAGCAGCCTACTAGCGGGAGACTCCTACGAGCAGTACTTC
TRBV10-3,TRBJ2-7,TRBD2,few,CAIRQGGSSFEQYF,TGTGCCATCAGACAAGGCGGGAGCTCGTTCGAGCAGTACTTC
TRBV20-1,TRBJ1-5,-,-,CSASLPQGGNQPQHF,TGCAGTGCTAGTCTACCACAGGGAGGCAATCAGCCCCAGCATTTT
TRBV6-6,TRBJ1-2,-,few,CASTLGEIGGYTF,TGTGCCAGCACCCTAGGGGAAATCGGTGGCTACACCTTC
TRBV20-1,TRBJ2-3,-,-,CSANGRGAADTQYF,TGCAGTGCCAACGGACGGGGAGCTGCAGATACGCAGTATTTT
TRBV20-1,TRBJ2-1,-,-,CSARSGEQFF,TGCAGTGCTAGGAGTGGTGAGCAGTTCTTC
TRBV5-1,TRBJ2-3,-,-,CASSRAPTDTQYF,TGCGCCAGCAGCAGAGCTCCCACAGATACGCAGTATTTT
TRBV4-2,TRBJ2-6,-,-,CASSQTTSAGANVLTF,TGTGCCAGCAGCCAAACCACTAGTGCTGGGGCCAACGTCCTGACTTTC
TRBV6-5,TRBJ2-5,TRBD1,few,CASSYTTGEETQYF,TGTGCCAGCAGTTACACGACAGGGGAAGAGACCCAGTACTTC
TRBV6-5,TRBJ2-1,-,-,CASSYKINRAVSYNEQFF,TGTGCCAGCAGTTACAAGATAAACAGGGCTGTGAGCTACAATGAGCAGTTCTTC
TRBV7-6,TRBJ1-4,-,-,CASSIRAGVLFF,TGTGCCAGCAGCATCAGGGCGGGTGTACTGTTTTTT
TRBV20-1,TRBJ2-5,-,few,CSGQNQETQYF,TGCAGTGGCCAAAACCAAGAGACCCAGTACTTC
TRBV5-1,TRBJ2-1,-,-,CASSHGGLRDEQFF,TGCGCCAGCAGCCATGGGGGGCTGAGGGATGAGCAGTTCTTC
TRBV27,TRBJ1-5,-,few,CASSLRDTNQPQHF,TGTGCCAGCAGTTTAAGGGACACCAATCAGCCCCAGCATTTT
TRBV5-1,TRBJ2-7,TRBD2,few,CASSFVAGEGEQYF,TGCGCCAGCAGCTTCGTAGCGGGAGAGGGGGAGCAGTACTTC
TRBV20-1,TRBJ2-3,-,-,CSAGKGDTQYF,TGCAGTGCTGGTAAAGGAGATACGCAGTATTTT
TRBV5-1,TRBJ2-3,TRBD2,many,CASSLGTSGRAFTDTQYF,TGCGCCAGCAGCTTAGGGACTAGCGGGAGGGCCTTCACAGATACGCAGTATTTT
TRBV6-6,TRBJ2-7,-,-,CASTISLQGRYEQYF,TGTGCCAGCACCATAAGTCTTCAGGGCCGCTACGAGCAGTACTTC
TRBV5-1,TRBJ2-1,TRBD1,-,CASSLDRGTWLRNEQFF,TGCGCCAGCAGCTTGGACAGGGGGACTTGGCTACGCAATGAGCAGTTCTTC
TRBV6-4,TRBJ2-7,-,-,CASIGTAFSYEQYF,TGTGCCAGCATCGGGACGGCGTTCTCCTACGAGCAGTACTTC
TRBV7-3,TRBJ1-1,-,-,CASSLGSSGNTEAFF,TGTGCCAGCAGCTTAGGTAGCAGCGGGAACACTGAAGCTTTCTTT
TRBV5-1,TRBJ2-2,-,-,CASSLIVGARATGELFF,TGCGCCAGCAGCTTGATCGTAGGAGCCAGGGCTACCGGGGAGCTGTTTTTT
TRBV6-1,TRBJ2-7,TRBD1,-,CASSFGQVFYEQYF,TGTGCCAGCAGCTTTGGACAGGTCTTCTACGAGCAGTACTTC
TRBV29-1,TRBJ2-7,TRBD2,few,CSVVGGVEEQYF,TGCAGCGTTGTTGGGGGGGTCGAGGAGCAGTACTTC
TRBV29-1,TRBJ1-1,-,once,CSGNQGLVTEAFF,TGCAGCGGGAATCAGGGCTTGGTCACTGAAGCTTTCTTT